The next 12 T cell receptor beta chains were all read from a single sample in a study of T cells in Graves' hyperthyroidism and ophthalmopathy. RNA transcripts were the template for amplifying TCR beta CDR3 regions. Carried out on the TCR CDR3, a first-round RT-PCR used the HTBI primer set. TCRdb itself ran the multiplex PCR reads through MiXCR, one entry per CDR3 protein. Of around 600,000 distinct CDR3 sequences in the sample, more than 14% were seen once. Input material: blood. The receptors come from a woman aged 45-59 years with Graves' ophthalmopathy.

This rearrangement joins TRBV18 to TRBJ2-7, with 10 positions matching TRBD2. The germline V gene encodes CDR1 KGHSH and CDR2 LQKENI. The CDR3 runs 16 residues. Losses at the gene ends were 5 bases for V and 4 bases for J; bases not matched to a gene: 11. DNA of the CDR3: TGTGCCAGCTCAACCAAGCGGGGGGGGGACCTTTACGAGCAGTACTTC. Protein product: CASSTKRGGDLYEQYF.

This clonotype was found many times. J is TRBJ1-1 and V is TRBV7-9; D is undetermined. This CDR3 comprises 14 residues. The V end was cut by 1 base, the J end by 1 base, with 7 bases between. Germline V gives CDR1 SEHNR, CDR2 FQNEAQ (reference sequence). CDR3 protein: CASSLVDGNTEAFF. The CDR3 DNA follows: TGTGCCAGCAGCTTAGTGGACGGGAACACTGAAGCTTTCTTT. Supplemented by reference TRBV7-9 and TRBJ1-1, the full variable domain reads DTGVSQNPRHKITKRGQNVTFRCDPISEHNRLYWYRQTLGQGPEFLTYFQNEAQLEKSRLLSDRFSAERPKGSFSTLEIQRTEQGDSAMYLCASSLVDGNTEAFFGQGTRLTVV.

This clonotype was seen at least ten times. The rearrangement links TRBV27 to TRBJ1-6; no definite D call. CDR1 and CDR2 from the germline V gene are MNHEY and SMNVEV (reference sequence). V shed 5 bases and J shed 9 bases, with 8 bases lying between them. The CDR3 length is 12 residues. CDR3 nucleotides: TGTGCCAGCAGTCCGATAGCTTCACCCCTCCACTTT. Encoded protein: CASSPIASPLHF.

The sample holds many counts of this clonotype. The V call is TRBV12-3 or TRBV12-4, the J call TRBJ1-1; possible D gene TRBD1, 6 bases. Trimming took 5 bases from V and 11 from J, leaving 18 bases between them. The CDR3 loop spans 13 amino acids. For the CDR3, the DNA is TGTGCCAGCAGTCCCAGGACAGTCCCGCAGGCTTTCTTT. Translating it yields CASSPRTVPQAFF.

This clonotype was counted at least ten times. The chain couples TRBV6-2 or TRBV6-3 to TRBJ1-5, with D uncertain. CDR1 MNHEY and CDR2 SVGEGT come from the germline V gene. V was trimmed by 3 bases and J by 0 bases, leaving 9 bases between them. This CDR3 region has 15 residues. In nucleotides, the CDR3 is TGTGCCAGCAGTTATGGGCGATATAGCAATCAGCCCCAGCATTTT. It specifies CASSYGRYSNQPQHF.

The CDR3 DNA is TGTGCCAGCAGCTTGGTCGGGCAGCTCAATGAGCAGTTCTTC. Translating it yields CASSLVGQLNEQFF. The rearrangement uses TRBV7-9 and TRBJ2-1; D ambiguous. The V end lost 3 bases, the J end lost 6 bases, and 12 bases lay between the germline ends. This CDR3 spans 14 amino acids. From germline, CDR1 is SEHNR and CDR2 FQNEAQ (reference sequence).

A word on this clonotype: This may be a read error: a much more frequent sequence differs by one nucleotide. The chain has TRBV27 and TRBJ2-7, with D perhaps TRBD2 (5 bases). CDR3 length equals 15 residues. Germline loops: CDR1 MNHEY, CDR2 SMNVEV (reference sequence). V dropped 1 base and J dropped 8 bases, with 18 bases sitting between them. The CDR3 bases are TGTGCCAGCAGTTTATATCCCGGTGACTACTCCAAGCAGTACTTC. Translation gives CASSLYPGDYSKQYF.

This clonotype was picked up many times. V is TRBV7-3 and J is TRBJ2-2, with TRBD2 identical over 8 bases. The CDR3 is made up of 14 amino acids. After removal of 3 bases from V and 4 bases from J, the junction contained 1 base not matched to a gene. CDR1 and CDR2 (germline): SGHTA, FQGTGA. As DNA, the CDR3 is TGTGCCAGCAGCTTCGGGGGGGGCACCGGGGAGCTGTTTTTT. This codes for CASSFGGGTGELFF.

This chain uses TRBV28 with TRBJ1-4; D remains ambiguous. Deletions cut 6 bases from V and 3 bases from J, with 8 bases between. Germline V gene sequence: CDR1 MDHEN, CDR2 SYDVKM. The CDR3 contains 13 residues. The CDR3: CASSDPSNEKLFF. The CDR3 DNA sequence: TGTGCCAGCAGCGACCCGTCTAATGAAAAACTGTTTTTT.

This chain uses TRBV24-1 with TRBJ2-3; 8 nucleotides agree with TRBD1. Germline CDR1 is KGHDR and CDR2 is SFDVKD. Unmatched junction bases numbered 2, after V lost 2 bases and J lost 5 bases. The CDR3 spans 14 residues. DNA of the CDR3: TGTGCCACCAGTGATTCCAGGGGGCGAGATACGCAGTATTTT. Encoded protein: CATSDSRGRDTQYF.

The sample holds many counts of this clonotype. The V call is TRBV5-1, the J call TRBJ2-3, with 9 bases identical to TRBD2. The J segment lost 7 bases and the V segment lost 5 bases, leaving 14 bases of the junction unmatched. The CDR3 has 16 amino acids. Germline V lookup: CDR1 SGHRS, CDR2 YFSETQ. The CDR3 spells CASSPIAGEVRNTQYF. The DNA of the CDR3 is TGCGCCAGCAGTCCAATAGCGGGAGAGGTGCGAAATACGCAGTATTTT.

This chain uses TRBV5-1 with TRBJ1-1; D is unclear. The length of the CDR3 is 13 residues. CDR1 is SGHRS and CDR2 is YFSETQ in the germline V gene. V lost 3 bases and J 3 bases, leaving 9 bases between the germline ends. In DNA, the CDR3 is TGCGCCAGCAGCTCGCATGGGGACACTGAAGCTTTCTTT. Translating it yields CASSSHGDTEAFF.